This record covers a single T cell receptor beta chain. Its antigen is not known. The data were taken from a study of T cell responses to AZD1222 COVID-19 vaccine. General study points: Nearly half of spike-specific TCRs reportedly target unmutated variant regions.

Repertoires were generated with immunoSEQ multiplex PCR, while TCRdb's copy carries only in-frame clones and drops some. Of about 90,000 clones in the sample, under 95% were seen once. The CDR3 is 16 amino acids. CDR1 is MDHEN, CDR2 SYDVKM, per germline. V was cut by 2 bases and J by 1 base, with 11 bases left in between. The sequencing here drew on peripheral blood, taken on day 0 of MenACWY control vaccination. This TCR was sampled from an adult in good health. The chain couples TRBV28 to TRBJ1-4; D may be TRBD1 (6 bases). In DNA form, the CDR3 reads TGTGCCAGCAGTTTACGGGGGCTGGGAACTAATGAAAAACTGTTTTTT. Translation gives CASSLRGLGTNEKLFF. The variable domain in full, completed from reference TRBV28 and TRBJ1-4, reads DVKVTQSSRYLVKRTGEKVFLECVQDMDHENMFWYRQDPGLGLRLIYFSYDVKMKEKGDIPEGYSVSREKKERFSLILESASTNQTSMYLCASSLRGLGTNEKLFFGSGTQLSVL.